The clone carrying this TCR beta chain appeared a single time. What it binds is not known. Disease in donors with ophthalmopathy had moderate-to-severe activity, CAS ≥3, NOSPECS ≥4 and under 3 months' duration. CDR3 regions of TCR beta were amplified from RNA transcripts. The first-round RT-PCR employed HTBI primers together with the Qiagen OneStep RT-PCR kit. A multiplex PCR was then performed as the second round. One entry per CDR3 protein, called by TCRdb with MiXCR from the multiplex PCR reads. Here the sample spans fewer than 70,000 distinct CDR3 sequences, approximately 52% being singletons. This record belongs to a study of Graves' ophthalmopathy and Graves' hyperthyroidism. Broader study findings: Cross-validated, the 13-signature model showed 87.88%/81.08% sensitivity/specificity, and 80%/75% in the test set.

The CDR3 consists of 17 residues. Looked up from germline, CDR1 is SQVTM and CDR2 is ANQGSEA. V trimming: 7 bases; J trimming: 9 bases; junction bases outside the gene matches: 19. This receptor was identified in an adult woman with Graves' ophthalmopathy. The sequenced sample consisted of peripheral blood. The rearrangement links TRBV29-1 to TRBJ2-1, with 12 bases identical to TRBD2. Here the CDR3 DNA reads TGCAGCGGTGGACTAGCGGGATCGTACGGACGGGACAGTGAGCAGTTCTTC. This translates into CSGGLAGSYGRDSEQFF.